This is a list of T cell receptor beta chains from one sample in a study of T-cell memory formation after mild COVID-19. TCRdb called the 5' RACE reads again in MiXCR, with one record for every CDR3 protein. The sample yields 250,000 to 300,000 distinct CDR3 sequences, roughly 8.2% seen once. Source material: PBMCs or a T cell subset sorted from them (not recorded which). The receptors were gathered from a man between 18 and 35 years old who had mild COVID-19 (a few samples of this study predate the infection). Cell type and time point are not known. The CDR3 runs from the conserved cysteine through the conserved F or W. A D gene is named only where the DNA matches it firmly. The size field is filled for only some rows; it gives once, few, many or a size class.

clone size,CDR3 length,V gene,D gene,J gene,CDR3 DNA,CDR3 protein
few,13,TRBV5-1,.,TRBJ1-6,TGCGCCAGCAGCTTGGAAACAGGGTGGGCCCTCCACTTT,CASSLETGWALHF
many,11,TRBV20-1,.,TRBJ1-1,TGCAGTGCCCCTTCGGGGGCTGAAGCTTTCTTT,CSAPSGAEAFF
many,15,TRBV20-1,.,TRBJ2-5,TGCAGTGCTACCGGGACGGGGCCCTACCAAGAGACCCAGTACTTC,CSATGTGPYQETQYF
.,17,TRBV25-1,TRBD1,TRBJ1-2,TGTGCCAGCAGTGGGGTTGAGGGGGCGGTTACAGGGTATGGCTACACCTTC,CASSGVEGAVTGYGYTF
.,14,TRBV6-5,.,TRBJ2-3,TGTGCCAGCCGCCTGATTGGGTCCACAGATACGCAGTATTTT,CASRLIGSTDTQYF
.,16,TRBV7-9,.,TRBJ2-2,TGTGCCAGCAGCCCGGGGACGGCCGTTAACACCGGGGAGCTGTTTTTT,CASSPGTAVNTGELFF
.,14,TRBV28,TRBD1,TRBJ1-5,TGTGCCAGCAGTTTGGGACAGATCTATCAGCCCCAGCATTTT,CASSLGQIYQPQHF
few,13,TRBV10-3,.,TRBJ2-3,TGTGCCATCAGACAGGGAAGCACAGATACGCAGTATTTT,CAIRQGSTDTQYF
few,14,TRBV7-9,TRBD2,TRBJ2-3,TGTGCCAGCAAAGGGCGGGGGATCACAGATACGCAGTATTTT,CASKGRGITDTQYF
.,12,TRBV11-1,.,TRBJ2-1,TGTGCCAGCAGCTCCGGGAGTCGTGAGCAGTTCTTC,CASSSGSREQFF
.,13,TRBV7-2,.,TRBJ2-2,TGTGCCAGCAGCCAAAACAATGGGGGGGAGCTGTTTTTT,CASSQNNGGELFF
many,17,TRBV7-9,.,TRBJ2-3,TGTGCCAGCAGCTTAGGAATCAAGCCCCCTACAACAGATACGCAGTATTTT,CASSLGIKPPTTDTQYF
few,14,TRBV9,.,TRBJ1-3,TGTGCCAGCAGCGGCAGGCGCTCTGGAAACACCATATATTTT,CASSGRRSGNTIYF
many,12,TRBV5-6,.,TRBJ2-1,TGTGCCAGCAGCTTGCGGGGTCTAGAGCAGTTCTTC,CASSLRGLEQFF
.,17,TRBV4-1,.,TRBJ2-5,TGCGCCAGCAGCCAGGAAACAGGGAGCCCGATCCAAGAGACCCAGTACTTC,CASSQETGSPIQETQYF
.,15,TRBV6-6,.,TRBJ2-2,TGTGCCAGCAGTTATCGCCAGGGAGGCACCGGGGAGCTGTTTTTT,CASSYRQGGTGELFF